Following are 8 T cell receptor beta chains from one sample sequenced in a study of shared clonotypes between healthy human individuals. The naive CD8 fraction comprised CD45RO-negative cells positively selected for CCR7 and excluded terminally differentiated effector memory CD45RA+ cells. TCRdb's table, derived via immunoSEQ multiplex PCR, lists solely in-frame clones and lacks some. The table has about 2.2 million clones, about 93% seen once. Sequenced material: naive CD8+ T cells from PBMCs. These receptors originate from a young man in good health. Some clones in this sample may be carry-over from other donors' samples.

The rearrangement links TRBV7-7 to TRBJ2-1; the D gene is possibly TRBD2 (5 bases). The CDR3 sequence is 16 residues long. V was cut by 1 base and J by 8 bases, with 18 bases left in between. Germline V gene lookup returns CDR1 SSHAT and CDR2 FNYEAQ (reference sequence). The CDR3 protein is CASSLGTGVGVDEQFF. As DNA, the CDR3 is TGTGCCAGCAGCTTAGGAACCGGCGTCGGGGTGGATGAGCAGTTCTTC.

The V gene is TRBV29-1, the J gene TRBJ2-1, with 9 bases fitting TRBD2. This CDR3 has 14 residues. V lost 7 bases, J lost 0 bases, and 4 bases stayed unmatched. CDR1 is SQVTM, CDR2 ANQGSEA, per germline. CDR3 sequence: CSAAGGSSYNEQFF. CDR3 bases: TGCAGCGCTGCGGGGGGGAGCTCCTACAATGAGCAGTTCTTC.

The chain combines TRBV4-2 with TRBJ2-7; 10 nucleotides line up with TRBD2. The V gene's germline CDR1 is LGHNA and CDR2 YNFKEQ. The CDR3 spans 16 residues. The V segment lost 0 bases and the J segment 4 bases; nucleotides outside the gene matches: 6. The CDR3 sequence is CASSQEPSGRSYEQYF. The CDR3 nucleotides read TGTGCCAGCAGCCAAGAACCTAGCGGGAGAAGTTACGAGCAGTACTTC.

This clone was recorded once. Other DNA sequences of this sample code for an identical CDR3. The chain carries TRBV27 and TRBJ1-1, with 7 bases fitting TRBD1. V dropped 4 bases and J dropped 3; count of bases not matched to a gene: 2. The germline V gene has CDR1 MNHEY and CDR2 SMNVEV (reference sequence). The CDR3 loop spans 13 amino acids. CDR3 residues: CASSWTGYTEAFF. In nucleotides, the CDR3 is TGTGCCAGCAGTTGGACAGGTTACACTGAAGCTTTCTTT.

The rearrangement uses TRBV30 and TRBJ2-7, with D uncertain. Trimming removed 7 bases from V and 4 bases from J, with 8 bases in between. The length of the CDR3 is 10 residues. From germline, CDR1 is GTSNPN and CDR2 SVGIG (reference sequence). The CDR3 protein is CAFPSYEQYF. The CDR3 nucleotides read TGTGCCTTCCCCTCATACGAGCAGTACTTC. Together with reference TRBV30 and TRBJ2-7, the CDR3 gives the full variable domain: SQTIHQWPATLVQPVGSPLSLECTVEGTSNPNLYWYRQAAGRGLQLLFYSVGIGQISSEVPQNLSASRPQDRQFILSSKKLLLSDSGFYLCAFPSYEQYFGPGTRLTVT.

This clone was seen only once. The chain links TRBV4-1 to TRBJ2-7; TRBD2 might be the D (5 bases). The CDR3 contains 15 residues. Germline V lookup: CDR1 MGHRA, CDR2 YSYEKL. V was trimmed by 4 bases and J by 3 bases, leaving 16 bases between them. Written as DNA, the CDR3 is TGCGCCAGCAGCCCCGAAGAGCGGCCAATCTACGAGCAGTACTTC. Amino acids: CASSPEERPIYEQYF.

V gene TRBV6-5 combines with J gene TRBJ2-7; D uncertain. Germline loops: CDR1 MNHEY, CDR2 SVGAGI. The V and J ends lost 0 bases and 2 bases respectively, with 11 bases between them. The CDR3 contains 15 residues. CDR3 bases: TGTGCCAGCAGTTACTCTGGGGATTCCCCCTACGAGCAGTACTTC. Protein: CASSYSGDSPYEQYF.

The chain uses TRBV11-2 and TRBJ2-6; D gene ambiguous. Trimming removed 0 bases at V and 3 bases at J, with 9 bases between. Germline V gives CDR1 SGHAT, CDR2 FQNNGV. The CDR3 is made up of 16 amino acids. The CDR3 spells CASSLDFRFGANVLTF. The DNA of the CDR3 is TGTGCCAGCAGCTTAGATTTCCGTTTTGGGGCCAACGTCCTGACTTTC.